Presented here are 16 T cell receptor beta chains from one specimen sequenced in a study of blood T cells in healthy people across ages. It was with a sample-barcoded 5' primer and a J-beta primer mix that a second PCR of about 6 to 12 cycles was run. TCRdb re-called the 5' RACE reads through MiXCR, storing one row per CDR3 protein. The sample has about 1.8 million distinct CDR3 sequences, around 48% seen once. The source material was blood. These receptors were collected from a woman aged 40-49 years in good health.

The table lists this clonotype with a few counts. This chain connects TRBV4-2 to TRBJ2-3, with a possible D match to TRBD2 (7 bases). The CDR3 runs 19 residues. Trimming stripped 4 bases from V and 3 bases from J, with 26 bases between. Germline loops: CDR1 LGHNA, CDR2 YNFKEQ. CDR3 protein: CASSPSGGGGTTETDTQYF. CDR3 DNA sequence: TGTGCCAGCAGCCCCAGTGGGGGCGGGGGTACAACAGAGACAGATACGCAGTATTTT.

The V call is TRBV27, the J call TRBJ2-7; 9 bases line up with TRBD2. This CDR3 has 14 amino acids. Germline values: CDR1 MNHEY, CDR2 SMNVEV (reference sequence). V was pared by 5 bases and J by 3 bases, with 5 bases of the junction left unmatched. This CDR3 reads CASSPTTSGYEQYF. DNA of the CDR3: TGTGCCAGCAGTCCCACGACTAGCGGCTACGAGCAGTACTTC.

This chain connects TRBV6-2 or TRBV6-3 to TRBJ2-7, with 7 bases fitting TRBD2. J lost 2 bases, V lost 7 bases, and 14 bases had no gene match. The germline V gene has CDR1 MNHEY and CDR2 SVGEGT. This CDR3 is 16 amino acids long. The CDR3 sequence: CASTFSVGTSAYEQYF. The CDR3 region has the DNA TGTGCCAGCACTTTTTCGGTCGGAACTAGCGCCTACGAGCAGTACTTC.

The rearrangement uses TRBV20-1 and TRBJ2-1; TRBD2 aligns across 10 bases. V was clipped by 3 bases and J by 8 bases; unmatched bases: 10. Germline loops: CDR1 DFQATT, CDR2 SNEGSKA (reference sequence). CDR3 length: 15 residues. The CDR3 loop is CSASVKRGGGHEQFF. CDR3 DNA: TGCAGTGCTAGCGTCAAGCGGGGGGGCGGACATGAGCAGTTCTTC.

This chain uses TRBV28 with TRBJ2-6; D is uncertain. Trimming removed 7 bases from V and 2 bases from J, with 12 bases in between. CDR3 length equals 15 residues. The germline V gene encodes CDR1 MDHEN and CDR2 SYDVKM. The CDR3 DNA sequence: TGTGCCAGCAAGGGTCAAGGCGCTGGGGCCAACGTCCTGACTTTC. It translates to CASKGQGAGANVLTF.

The chain recombines TRBV5-1 with TRBJ2-3; D uncertain. Trimming removed 4 bases from V and 4 bases from J, with 7 bases in between. The CDR3 length is 12 residues. CDR1 is SGHRS and CDR2 is YFSETQ in the germline V gene. The CDR3 sequence is CASSKESDTQYF. In DNA form, the CDR3 reads TGCGCCAGCAGCAAGGAATCAGATACGCAGTATTTT.

This clonotype was seen a few times. The chain uses TRBV29-1 and TRBJ2-1; D may be TRBD2 (7 bases). The V and J ends lost 0 bases and 7 bases respectively, with 13 bases between them. From germline, CDR1 is SQVTM and CDR2 ANQGSEA. The CDR3 runs 14 residues. The CDR3 sequence is CSVEDSGRGNEQFF. Here the CDR3 DNA reads TGCAGCGTTGAAGATTCGGGGAGGGGGAATGAGCAGTTCTTC.

This clonotype was seen only a few times. The V call is TRBV7-2, the J call TRBJ2-7; 7 bases match TRBD2. The CDR3 loop spans 15 amino acids. Losses at the gene ends were 3 bases for V and 6 bases for J; bases not matched to a gene: 11. CDR1 and CDR2 (germline): SGHTA, FQGNSA. The DNA for the CDR3 is TGTGCCAGCAGCTTCTGGAGCGGGGCATCGACCGAGCAGTACTTC. Amino acids: CASSFWSGASTEQYF.

The chain is built from TRBV7-2 and TRBJ1-2, with 10 bases identical to TRBD1. The CDR3 runs 15 residues. V trimming: 5 bases; J trimming: 4 bases; junction bases outside the gene matches: 7. Germline CDR1 reads SGHTA; CDR2 reads FQGNSA. CDR3 bases: TGTGCCAGCAGCGGGTCGACAGGGGGCGGCTATGGCTACACCTTC. This gives the protein CASSGSTGGGYGYTF.

The chain links TRBV6-2 or TRBV6-3 to TRBJ2-5, with D unclear. This CDR3 comprises 12 residues. Germline V CDR1 and CDR2: MNHEY, SVGEGT. The V end lost 5 bases, the J end lost 4 bases, and 8 bases lay between the germline ends. The CDR3 is CASSTLIETQYF. The CDR3 nucleotides read TGTGCCAGCAGTACTTTAATAGAGACCCAGTACTTC.

The rearrangement links TRBV9 to TRBJ2-5; a weak D match, TRBD1 (6 bases). V was clipped by 4 bases and J by 4 bases, with 17 bases between them. CDR1 is SGDLS, CDR2 YYNGEE, per germline. The CDR3 totals 15 residues. CDR3 protein: CASSPRAGDVETQYF. DNA of the CDR3: TGTGCCAGCAGCCCTCGGGCAGGGGATGTAGAGACCCAGTACTTC.

A note on this clonotype: One end of the junction fails to match germline, which may point to a read error. This sequence joins TRBV28 and TRBJ2-5; TRBD2 is a possible D gene (7 bases). Per the germline V gene, CDR1 is MDHEN and CDR2 is SYDVKM. The CDR3 length is 16 residues. In DNA form, the CDR3 reads TGTGCCAGCATCTTGGACAGCGGGGATCCGACGGAGACCCCGTACTTC. This gives the protein CASILDSGDPTETPYF. Together with reference TRBV28 and TRBJ2-5, the CDR3 gives the full variable domain: DVKVTQSSRYLVKRTGEKVFLECVQDMDHENMFWYRQDPGLGLRLIYFSYDVKMKEKGDIPEGYSVSREKKERFSLILESASTNQTSMYLCASILDSGDPTETPYFGPGTRLLVL.

The chain combines TRBV28 with TRBJ1-2; TRBD1 matches 12 bases. Trimming took 5 bases from V and 4 from J; bases not matched to a gene: 11. Germline V gene data show CDR1 as MDHEN and CDR2 as SYDVKM. The CDR3 length is 17 residues. CDR3 coding DNA: TGTGCCAGCAGTAGGGGACAGGGGGCTACAAAGTTCTATGGCTACACCTTC. Translation gives CASSRGQGATKFYGYTF.

This clonotype was seen more than once but under ten times. CDR3 nucleotide sequence: TGCGCCAGCACGGAAGGGGGGGAGACCCAGTACTTC. Protein product: CASTEGGETQYF. The chain joins TRBV10-2 to TRBJ2-5; possibly TRBD1 or TRBD2 for D (6 bases each). The germline V gene has CDR1 WSHSY and CDR2 SAAADI. The V end lost 7 bases, the J end lost 5 bases, and 11 bases lay between the germline ends. The length of the CDR3 is 12 residues.

The chain links TRBV7-2 to TRBJ2-7; 14 positions agree with TRBD2. The CDR3 spans 15 residues. The V gene's germline CDR1 is SGHTA and CDR2 FQGNSA. After removal of 7 bases from V and 7 bases from J, the junction contained 9 bases not matched to a gene. The CDR3 reads CASTEKGLAGDEQYF. The CDR3 DNA sequence: TGTGCCAGCACCGAGAAGGGACTAGCGGGGGATGAGCAGTACTTC.

This chain uses TRBV7-9 with TRBJ1-1; TRBD1 might be the D (5 bases). Trimming pared 6 bases from V and 4 bases from J, leaving 9 bases between. The CDR3 is made up of 12 amino acids. Germline values: CDR1 SEHNR, CDR2 FQNEAQ (reference sequence). The CDR3 DNA sequence: TGTGCCAGCAGGGGAGGGACCACTGAAGCTTTCTTT. Translating gives CASRGGTTEAFF. Combining the CDR3 with reference TRBV7-9 and TRBJ1-1 gives the whole variable domain DTGVSQNPRHKITKRGQNVTFRCDPISEHNRLYWYRQTLGQGPEFLTYFQNEAQLEKSRLLSDRFSAERPKGSFSTLEIQRTEQGDSAMYLCASRGGTTEAFFGQGTRLTVV.